The T cell receptor (beta chain) under discussion was sequenced for a study of siplizumab effects on memory and regulatory T cells. A word on this clone: Its antigen is not known.

The V end was cut by 4 bases, the J end by 3 bases, with 9 bases between. CDR1 is MGHRA, CDR2 YSYEKL, per germline. CDR3 length: 13 amino acids. Study-level findings and limits: Naive T cells appeared more diverse than memory cells and seemed to be major alloresponse contributors. The majority of clones, roughly 80-95% of proliferating CD4+ or CD8+ clones, lacked an assignable naive or memory phenotype. Siplizumab significantly lowered the alloreactive sequences that could be traced to unstimulated CD4+ memory cells.

The assay was immunoSEQ multiplex PCR, and TCRdb's table has in-frame clones only and misses some. Of about 91,000 clones in the sample, more than 85% are singletons; the top ten hold approximately 5.9%. Specimen: CD8+ T cells sorted from blood. This clonotype was obtained from a human donor in good health. This chain links TRBV4-1 with TRBJ1-2; no clear D gene. In DNA, the CDR3 is TGCGCCAGCAGCCGTCAGTCGGACTATGGCTACACCTTC. Encoded protein: CASSRQSDYGYTF.